This TCR beta chain was recovered during a study of technical replicates of blood from a handful of donors. Germline V gene lookup returns CDR1 LNHDA and CDR2 SQIVND (reference sequence). The CDR3 contains 14 residues. The V gene lost 6 bases and the J gene lost 2 bases, with 11 bases spanning the gap. Using immunoSEQ multiplex PCR, the repertoire was profiled, and TCRdb retains in-frame clones only, with some absent. The table records about 15,000 clones, roughly 89% of them present only once. The sequencing sample was made of PBMCs. The chain employs TRBV19 and TRBJ2-1; a weak D match, TRBD1 (6 bases). This TCR was recovered from a human donor in good health. This CDR3 reads CASRGTGTYNEQFF. DNA of the CDR3: TGTGCCAGTAGAGGTACAGGGACCTACAATGAGCAGTTCTTC.